The next 25 T cell receptor beta chains were all read from a single sample in a study of blood T cell repertoires in COVID-19. Sequencing used immunoSEQ multiplex PCR; TCRdb keeps in-frame clones, though not all of them. The sample holds 250,000 or so clones, roughly 90% seen once. The sequenced material came from peripheral blood. Receptors were obtained from a woman in her twenties or thirties with active or convalescent COVID-19.

This chain links TRBV6-5 with TRBJ1-2; D gene unclear. Germline loops: CDR1 MNHEY, CDR2 SVGAGI. The CDR3 consists of 13 residues. The V gene lost 6 bases and the J gene lost 6 bases, with 14 bases spanning the gap. The CDR3 region has the DNA TGTGCCAGCAGCCTCCGGTACAGTGATGGCTACACCTTC. As protein: CASSLRYSDGYTF.

This chain connects TRBV7-9 to TRBJ2-3; 8 nucleotides match TRBD1. This CDR3 is built from 15 residues. Germline CDR1 reads SEHNR; CDR2 reads FQNEAQ (reference sequence). V lost 4 bases and J lost 5; bases outside the gene matches: 8. This CDR3 reads CASSSHRGWEDTQYF. In nucleotides, the CDR3 is TGTGCCAGCAGCTCCCACAGGGGGTGGGAAGATACGCAGTATTTT. Full variable domain (outside the CDR3, taken from reference TRBV7-9 and TRBJ2-3): DTGVSQNPRHKITKRGQNVTFRCDPISEHNRLYWYRQTLGQGPEFLTYFQNEAQLEKSRLLSDRFSAERPKGSFSTLEIQRTEQGDSAMYLCASSSHRGWEDTQYFGPGTRLTVL.

In this sample, this clone turned up once. The chain recombines TRBV4-3 with TRBJ2-7; 10 nucleotides agree with TRBD2. After removal of 1 base from V and 4 bases from J, the junction contained 4 bases not matched to a gene. The CDR3 runs 15 residues. Looked up from germline, CDR1 is LGHNA and CDR2 is YSLEER. Here the CDR3 DNA reads TGCGCCAGCAGCCAAGGTCTAGCGGGGGCTTACGAGCAGTACTTC. Its translation is CASSQGLAGAYEQYF.

The chain carries TRBV27 and TRBJ1-2; D not resolved. The CDR3 is 14 amino acids. The V gene's germline CDR1 is MNHEY and CDR2 SMNVEV (reference sequence). The germline V and J ends were trimmed by 4 bases and 4 bases, with 13 bases remaining between them. As DNA, the CDR3 is TGTGCCAGCAGTTCTTCCTTACAGCCCTATGGCTACACCTTC. Protein product: CASSSSLQPYGYTF.

This chain connects TRBV21-1 to TRBJ2-4; TRBD2 was called by the table and not checked on the DNA. TRBV21-1 is listed as a pseudogene. CDR3 length: 13 residues. CDR3 sequence: CATLSRGGHIQYF. In DNA form, the CDR3 reads TGTGCCACCCTATCCAGGGGAGGGCACATTCAGTACTTC.

The rearrangement links TRBV24-1 to TRBJ2-2, with a weak D call TRBD2 (5 bases). Germline V lookup: CDR1 KGHDR, CDR2 SFDVKD. Trimming pared 9 bases from V and 3 bases from J, leaving 7 bases between. CDR3 length equals 12 residues. The CDR3 is CATGSHTGELFF. The CDR3 bases are TGTGCCACCGGGAGCCACACCGGGGAGCTGTTTTTT.

The chain employs TRBV6-1 and TRBJ2-5; 7 bases align to TRBD2. V was pared by 1 base and J by 3 bases, with 5 bases of the junction left unmatched. Germline V CDR1 and CDR2: MNHNS, SASEGT. The CDR3 is 15 residues long. This CDR3 reads CASSEGGGFKETQYF. CDR3 sequence (DNA): TGTGCCAGCAGTGAAGGGGGGGGATTCAAAGAGACCCAGTACTTC.

The chain employs TRBV7-2 and TRBJ1-5; D unclear. The CDR3 contains 15 residues. V gave up 8 bases and J gave up 3 bases, with 17 bases separating them. From germline, CDR1 is SGHTA and CDR2 FQGNSA. This CDR3 reads CASGSEAGFNQPQHF. DNA of the CDR3: TGTGCCAGCGGGTCCGAGGCGGGGTTCAATCAGCCCCAGCATTTT.

The chain combines TRBV30 with TRBJ1-6; 10 positions match TRBD1. The CDR3 length is 16 residues. Germline values: CDR1 GTSNPN, CDR2 SVGIG (reference sequence). V shed 2 bases, J shed 6 bases, and the junction held 7 bases outside the gene matches. This CDR3 reads CAWSTTGGNLNSPLHF. CDR3 nucleotide sequence: TGTGCCTGGAGTACGACAGGGGGCAACCTTAATTCACCCCTCCACTTT. The entire variable domain, with the rest obtained from reference TRBV30 and TRBJ1-6, is as follows: SQTIHQWPATLVQPVGSPLSLECTVEGTSNPNLYWYRQAAGRGLQLLFYSVGIGQISSEVPQNLSASRPQDRQFILSSKKLLLSDSGFYLCAWSTTGGNLNSPLHFGNGTRLTVT.

The V and J genes are TRBV12-3 or TRBV12-4 and TRBJ2-1, with 8 nucleotides matching TRBD1. This CDR3 is built from 13 residues. V dropped 5 bases and J dropped 12; count of bases not matched to a gene: 9. Written as DNA, the CDR3 is TGTGCCAGCAGTCTACAGGACAGGGCGGGGCAGTTCTTC. Amino acids: CASSLQDRAGQFF.

The chain uses TRBV6-5 and TRBJ1-2; TRBD1 matches at 7 bases. Germline CDR1 and CDR2: MNHEY and SVGAGI. V was clipped by 6 bases and J by 8 bases; unmatched bases: 6. This CDR3 region has 12 residues. CDR3 nucleotide sequence: TGTGCCAGCAGGGGACAGTCGAGGGGCTACACCTTC. Translation gives CASRGQSRGYTF.

This clone was seen more than once but under ten times. The chain is built from TRBV9 and TRBJ2-2; D is perhaps TRBD1 (6 bases). The CDR3 runs to 14 residues. Per the germline V gene, CDR1 is SGDLS and CDR2 is YYNGEE. Trimming shortened V by 4 bases and J by 4 bases, and 11 bases separated the two germline ends. CDR3 DNA: TGTGCCAGCAGCCCAGGGGAGAGCACCGGGGAGCTGTTTTTT. The encoded protein is CASSPGESTGELFF.

Note on this clone: Other DNA sequences in the sample encode the same CDR3. The CDR3 region is CASSLGGEETQYF. The CDR3 DNA reads TGCGCCAGCAGCCTGGGGGGGGAAGAGACCCAGTACTTC. The chain employs TRBV5-1 and TRBJ2-5; TRBD2 matches at 7 bases. The V segment lost 4 bases and the J segment 3 bases; nucleotides outside the gene matches: 3. In germline, CDR1 is SGHRS, CDR2 YFSETQ. This CDR3 has 13 residues.

The chain employs TRBV28 and TRBJ1-2; 10 bases fit TRBD1. With V trimmed by 6 bases and J by 4 bases, 11 bases remained unmatched. The CDR3 runs to 16 residues. The V gene's germline CDR1 is MDHEN and CDR2 SYDVKM. The CDR3 loop reads CASRSTGQGSGYGYTF. CDR3 in DNA: TGTGCCAGCAGGTCGACGGGACAGGGGTCTGGCTATGGCTACACCTTC.

This clone was seen a single time. This chain connects TRBV27 to TRBJ2-5; TRBD2 aligns across 10 bases. The germline CDR1 and CDR2 sequences are MNHEY and SMNVEV (reference sequence). The CDR3 is 15 residues long. With 3 bases clipped from V and 5 bases from J, the junction kept 6 bases outside the gene matches. Here the CDR3 DNA reads TGTGCCAGCAGTTTGTTAGCGGGGGGCCGGGAGACCCAGTACTTC. Its protein product is CASSLLAGGRETQYF.

The rearrangement uses TRBV4-3 and TRBJ1-4; 8 bases line up with TRBD1. The CDR3 runs to 17 residues. V shed 4 bases, J shed 7 bases, and the junction held 14 bases outside the gene matches. Per the germline V gene, CDR1 is LGHNA and CDR2 is YSLEER. The DNA for the CDR3 is TGCGCCAGCAGCCGAACACCCCCGGGACAGGATGGTGAAAAACTGTTTTTT. Its protein product is CASSRTPPGQDGEKLFF.

The CDR3 DNA reads as TGTGCCAGCAGGGGGCCGGCGAACACTGAAGCTTTCTTT. Amino acid sequence: CASRGPANTEAFF. The V and J genes are TRBV12-3 or TRBV12-4 and TRBJ1-1; D may be TRBD1 (5 bases). Between the trimmed V and J ends, which lost 6 bases and 1 base, there was a span of 9 bases. The CDR3 is 13 amino acids.

The CDR3 is CASSATSGGVDEQFF. CDR3 in DNA: TGTGCCAGCAGTGCGACTAGCGGGGGGGTTGATGAGCAGTTCTTC. V usage is TRBV25-1 and J usage is TRBJ2-1; 14 nucleotides line up with TRBD2. V lost 4 bases to trimming and J lost 8 bases; unmatched junction nucleotides: 4. Germline CDR1 is MGHDK and CDR2 is SYGVNS. The CDR3 runs to 15 residues.

The chain recombines TRBV3-1 (or the pseudogene TRBV3-2) with TRBJ1-5; D ambiguous. Germline V gene lookup returns CDR1 LGHDT and CDR2 YNNKEL (reference sequence). V gave up 3 bases and J gave up 2 bases, with 11 bases separating them. The CDR3 is 15 amino acids. The CDR3 protein is CASSQSDWRNQPQHF. As DNA, the CDR3 is TGTGCCAGCAGCCAGTCAGACTGGCGCAATCAGCCCCAGCATTTT.

This chain links TRBV19 with TRBJ1-5; no clear D. CDR1 LNHDA and CDR2 SQIVND come from the germline V gene (reference sequence). The CDR3 spans 15 residues. Trimming removed 5 bases at V and 0 bases at J, with 11 bases between. The DNA for the CDR3 is TGTGCCAGTAGTTGGCGACTTTATAGCAATCAGCCCCAGCATTTT. Translation gives CASSWRLYSNQPQHF. The full variable domain, its missing parts supplied by reference TRBV19 and TRBJ1-5, is DGGITQSPKYLFRKEGQNVTLSCEQNLNHDAMYWYRQDPGQGLRLIYYSQIVNDFQKGDIAEGYSVSREKKESFPLTVTSAQKNPTAFYLCASSWRLYSNQPQHFGDGTRLSIL.

The chain employs TRBV9 and TRBJ2-5, with 10 bases matching TRBD2. With 7 bases clipped from V and 4 bases from J, the junction kept 10 bases outside the gene matches. Germline V gene sequence: CDR1 SGDLS, CDR2 YYNGEE. This CDR3 contains 15 residues. Here the CDR3 DNA reads TGTGCCAGCGGCCCTCAGAGCGGGGGGGCAGAGACCCAGTACTTC. Protein: CASGPQSGGAETQYF.

This clone was detected only once. This chain joins TRBV9 and TRBJ2-7; 8 bases agree with TRBD1. The CDR3 has 17 residues. Germline CDR1 is SGDLS and CDR2 is YYNGEE. Unmatched junction bases numbered 12, after V lost 0 bases and J lost 4 bases. The CDR3 DNA is TGTGCCAGCAGCGTAGGATATCGGACAGGGAGTGGGTACGAGCAGTACTTC. This encodes CASSVGYRTGSGYEQYF. The variable domain in full, completed from reference TRBV9 and TRBJ2-7, reads DSGVTQTPKHLITATGQRVTLRCSPRSGDLSVYWYQQSLDQGLQFLIQYYNGEERAKGNILERFSAQQFPDLHSELNLSSLELGDSALYFCASSVGYRTGSGYEQYFGPGTRLTVT.

The chain uses TRBV28 and TRBJ2-1; D is possibly TRBD1 (6 bases). CDR1 is MDHEN and CDR2 is SYDVKM in the germline V gene. This CDR3 is built from 17 residues. Trimming removed 6 bases from V and 10 bases from J, with 28 bases in between. CDR3 in amino acids: CASRISGAALGLREQFF. The CDR3 nucleotides are TGTGCCAGCAGGATTTCAGGGGCTGCGTTGGGATTGCGGGAGCAGTTCTTC.

V gene TRBV10-3 combines with J gene TRBJ1-2; D not certain. Trimming removed 3 bases from V and 1 base from J, with 12 bases in between. Germline CDR1 is ENHRY and CDR2 is SYGVKD. The length of the CDR3 is 15 residues. CDR3: CAISDGREFNYGYTF. Here the CDR3 DNA reads TGTGCCATCAGTGATGGCCGGGAGTTTAACTATGGCTACACCTTC.

CDR3 sequence (DNA): TGTGCCAGCAGCGTGGGACTAGTCGAGACCCAGTACTTC. Translation: CASSVGLVETQYF. V gene TRBV9 combines with J gene TRBJ2-5; 8 bases line up with TRBD2. Germline V gene lookup returns CDR1 SGDLS and CDR2 YYNGEE. The V segment lost 2 bases and the J segment 5 bases; nucleotides outside the gene matches: 2. CDR3 size: 13 residues.